The rows below give T cell receptor beta chains drawn from one sample of a study of monozygotic twins with inflammatory bowel disease. One entry per CDR3 protein, without DNA, is what TCRdb gives after re-calling the 5' RACE reads. The sample has approximately 380,000 distinct CDR3 sequences, and its top ten clones hold 2% to 3%. Sample: blood. The origin of the receptors is a human donor with ulcerative colitis or Crohn's disease, or a healthy co-twin of an affected twin (not recorded which). The CDR3 runs from the conserved cysteine through the conserved F or W.

J gene | CDR3 length | V gene | CDR3 protein
TRBJ2-3 | 14 | TRBV4-1 | CASSQDFWTDTQYF
TRBJ1-1 | 12 | TRBV7-9 | CASSKGETEAFF
TRBJ2-2 | 13 | TRBV7-8 | CASSRDITGELFF
TRBJ1-1 | 17 | TRBV11-1 | CASSLDPFGGQNTEAFF
TRBJ2-1 | 13 | TRBV7-2 | CASSWTGFNEQFF
TRBJ1-5 | 13 | TRBV19 | CASSTTSQLPQHF
TRBJ1-2 | 16 | TRBV20-1 | CSAKRYDRTTFYGYTF
TRBJ2-7 | 14 | TRBV23-1 | CASSQADRGYEQYF
TRBJ2-1 | 16 | TRBV5-4 | CASSPPDAGSYNEQFF
TRBJ2-7 | 14 | TRBV27 | CASMAQAHSYEQYF
TRBJ2-2 | 21 | TRBV4-1 | CASSQGPRGGGLASNTGELFF
TRBJ2-1 | 12 | TRBV6-2/TRBV6-3 | CASSYLMGEQFF
TRBJ2-5 | 14 | TRBV5-4 | CASSMGQGVETQYF
TRBJ2-2 | 14 | TRBV29-1 | CSVRDRGGTGELFF